Below, 8 T cell receptor beta chains from the same sample are listed, as sequenced in a study of siplizumab effects on memory and regulatory T cells. The table came from immunoSEQ multiplex PCR; TCRdb's copy has only in-frame clones and leaves some out. The sample shows tens of thousands of clones, around 90% of them seen only once. The source material was Tregs sorted from blood. These receptors came from a human donor in good health.

The count of this clone is one. V is TRBV5-1 and J is TRBJ2-7; D is undetermined. Between the trimmed V and J ends, which lost 0 bases and 6 bases, there was a span of 10 bases. Germline V gene lookup returns CDR1 SGHRS and CDR2 YFSETQ. This CDR3 comprises 13 residues. DNA of the CDR3: TGCGCCAGCAGCTTGGTTTCCGGGCTCGAGCAGTACTTC. Amino acid sequence: CASSLVSGLEQYF.

J is TRBJ2-1 and V is TRBV20-1; D gene uncertain. V was pared by 6 bases and J by 16 bases, with 19 bases between. Looked up from germline, CDR1 is DFQATT and CDR2 is SNEGSKA (reference sequence). This CDR3 region has 11 residues. The CDR3 loop reads CSAIVGLLIFF. CDR3 nucleotide sequence: TGCAGTGCCATTGTAGGCCTCCTGATCTTCTTC.

The CDR3 coding sequence is TGCGCCAGCAGCTTGGCCGCACTAGCGGGAGGTTTGGCAGATACGCAGTATTTT. Translating gives CASSLAALAGGLADTQYF. The chain joins TRBV5-1 to TRBJ2-3, with 12 bases lining up with TRBD2. The CDR3 extends over 18 amino acids. V gave up 0 bases and J gave up 4 bases; unmatched junction bases: 9. The V gene's germline CDR1 is SGHRS and CDR2 YFSETQ.

The chain is built from TRBV11-3 and TRBJ2-5, with 9 bases identical to TRBD2. The germline V gene encodes CDR1 SGHNT and CDR2 YENEEA. With 1 base clipped from V and 1 base from J, the junction kept 4 bases outside the gene matches. The CDR3 runs 16 residues. CDR3 bases: TGTGCCAGCAGCTTAGGGCTAGCGGGAACCCAAGAGACCCAGTACTTC. Translation: CASSLGLAGTQETQYF. Using reference TRBV11-3 and TRBJ2-5 for the parts outside the CDR3, the full variable domain is EAGVVQSPRYKIIEKKQPVAFWCNPISGHNTLYWYLQNLGQGPELLIRYENEEAVDDSQLPKDRFSAERLKGVDSTLKIQPAELGDSAVYLCASSLGLAGTQETQYFGPGTRLLVL.

The rearrangement joins TRBV6-5 to TRBJ1-2; D is undetermined. This CDR3 comprises 13 residues. The V end lost 5 bases, the J end lost 7 bases, and 14 bases lay between the germline ends. Germline CDR1 reads MNHEY; CDR2 reads SVGAGI. This chain's CDR3 is CASSRNGYSGYTF. In nucleotides, the CDR3 is TGTGCCAGCAGTCGAAACGGGTATAGTGGCTACACCTTC.

This chain uses TRBV19 with TRBJ1-2; a weak D match, TRBD1 (5 bases). Looked up from germline, CDR1 is LNHDA and CDR2 is SQIVND (reference sequence). V was pared by 6 bases and J by 4 bases, with 18 bases between. This CDR3 region has 15 residues. CDR3 sequence (DNA): TGTGCCAGTAGCTCAATAGGGACCCACATCTATGGCTACACCTTC. Its protein product is CASSSIGTHIYGYTF.

V usage is TRBV10-2 and J usage is TRBJ2-5; D gene unclear. Germline assignment: CDR1 WSHSY and CDR2 SAAADI. V lost 2 bases and J 9 bases, leaving 10 bases between the germline ends. This CDR3 is built from 12 residues. Here the CDR3 reads CASSEAARAQYF. The CDR3 DNA reads TGCGCCAGCAGTGAGGCGGCCCGGGCCCAGTACTTC.

The chain links TRBV7-8 to TRBJ2-7, with a tentative D call TRBD2 (5 bases). Trimming took off 3 bases at V and 7 bases at J, with 13 bases between the two ends. Germline loops: CDR1 SGHVS, CDR2 FQNEAQ. CDR3 size: 13 residues. CDR3 loop: CASSLGEKREQYF. The CDR3, as DNA: TGTGCCAGCAGCTTGGGAGAAAAGAGGGAGCAGTACTTC.